Each of the 20 T cell receptor beta chains below was sequenced from the same sample in a study of post-analysis software for immune sequencing data. Their antigen targets remain unknown. Included in the TCR beta cDNA libraries were unique molecular identifiers. TCRdb re-derived calls from the PCR reads in MiXCR, one entry per CDR3 protein. In the table there are hundreds of thousands of distinct CDR3 sequences, 55% to 60% of which are singletons. Overall study results and limits: Among four or five TRBV segments more frequent in patients than controls were TRBV5-6, TRBV5-1 and TRBV20-1.

Material: blood. The receptor source for this set is a girl aged 2 to 9 with multiple sclerosis.

CDR3: CASRRGETTEAFF. The DNA of the CDR3 is TGTGCCAGCAGACGAGGGGAGACCACTGAAGCTTTCTTT. This rearrangement joins TRBV12-3 or TRBV12-4 to TRBJ1-1; TRBD1 might be the D (5 bases). This CDR3 spans 13 amino acids. V was cut by 6 bases and J by 4 bases, with 12 bases left in between.

This chain uses TRBV10-3 with TRBJ2-5; tentative D call: TRBD1 (6 bases). The germline V gene has CDR1 ENHRY and CDR2 SYGVKD. V was trimmed by 3 bases and J by 3 bases, leaving 14 bases between them. The length of the CDR3 is 15 residues. The CDR3 here is CAISDIQAGEETQYF. CDR3 nucleotides: TGTGCCATCAGTGATATACAGGCAGGGGAAGAGACCCAGTACTTC.

This clonotype was observed a handful of times. The rearrangement uses TRBV9 and TRBJ1-2; unclear D gene. Germline V lookup: CDR1 SGDLS, CDR2 YYNGEE. The CDR3 runs to 13 residues. V gave up 3 bases and J gave up 4 bases, with 10 bases separating them. This chain's CDR3 is CASSGDTFYGYTF. CDR3 coding DNA: TGTGCCAGCAGCGGAGACACCTTCTATGGCTACACCTTC.

This chain joins TRBV24-1 and TRBJ2-1; 7 nucleotides agree with TRBD2. V was pared by 3 bases and J by 8 bases, with 6 bases of the junction left unmatched. From germline, CDR1 is KGHDR and CDR2 SFDVKD. The CDR3 extends over 14 amino acids. CDR3 residues: CATSDTLGLDEQFF. For the CDR3, the DNA is TGTGCCACCAGTGATACCCTAGGACTAGATGAGCAGTTCTTC.

This clonotype has more than one count but fewer than ten. The chain links TRBV7-9 to TRBJ2-7; TRBD2 matches 9 bases. This CDR3 is 13 amino acids long. Germline V gene data show CDR1 as SEHNR and CDR2 as FQNEAQ (reference sequence). Trimming at V came to 1 base and at J to 7 bases, leaving 2 bases not matched to a gene. CDR3 sequence: CASSLVAGGEQYF. CDR3 in DNA: TGTGCCAGCAGCTTAGTGGCGGGAGGGGAGCAGTACTTC.

This clonotype was picked up a small number of times. V is TRBV6-5 and J is TRBJ2-1, with 9 bases fitting TRBD2. V shed 6 bases and J 8 bases; nucleotides not matched to a gene: 8. The CDR3 runs to 14 residues. The germline CDR1 and CDR2 sequences are MNHEY and SVGAGI. CDR3 sequence reads: CASRIAGVTDEQFF. CDR3 coding DNA: TGTGCCAGCAGGATAGCGGGAGTAACCGATGAGCAGTTCTTC.

This chain uses TRBV12-3 or TRBV12-4 with TRBJ1-5; D unclear. The V end lost 2 bases, the J end lost 11 bases, and 10 bases lay between the germline ends. The CDR3 spans 12 residues. In DNA, the CDR3 is TGTGCCAGCAGTTTATGGGAGCAGGCCCAGCATTTT. This sequence encodes CASSLWEQAQHF.

This rearrangement joins TRBV20-1 to TRBJ2-3; D tentatively fits TRBD1 or TRBD2 (5 bases each). There are 15 residues in the CDR3. The V and J ends lost 3 bases and 2 bases respectively, with 15 bases between them. The germline V gene has CDR1 DFQATT and CDR2 SNEGSKA (reference sequence). The chain's CDR3 is CSARARGWYTDTQYF. CDR3 nucleotides: TGCAGTGCTAGGGCCCGGGGCTGGTACACAGATACGCAGTATTTT.

The CDR3 DNA sequence: TGTGCCAGCAGTCTGGGACAGGGGGCGGCGGAGACCCAGTACTTC. Translated: CASSLGQGAAETQYF. The chain has TRBV6-5 and TRBJ2-5; TRBD1 agrees at 12 bases. V dropped 5 bases and J dropped 5; count of bases not matched to a gene: 6. Germline values: CDR1 MNHEY, CDR2 SVGAGI. CDR3 size: 15 residues.

The chain links TRBV12-3 or TRBV12-4 to TRBJ1-1, with D unclear. V was pared by 3 bases and J by 3 bases, with 5 bases between. There are 12 residues in the CDR3. CDR3 nucleotides: TGTGCCAGCAGTTTCGGGGACACTGAAGCTTTCTTT. Protein sequence: CASSFGDTEAFF.

This clonotype was seen a single time. The chain couples TRBV9 to TRBJ2-3; D call uncertain. The CDR3 consists of 11 residues. Germline CDR1 is SGDLS and CDR2 is YYNGEE. Trimming pared 7 bases from V and 5 bases from J, leaving 8 bases between. DNA of the CDR3: TGTGCCAGCGGGAAGCAAGATACGCAGTATTTT. It specifies CASGKQDTQYF.

This clonotype was counted between two and nine times. The gene calls are TRBV5-1 and TRBJ1-4; D is perhaps TRBD1 (5 bases). The length of the CDR3 is 12 residues. Trimming took off 7 bases at V and 5 bases at J, with 9 bases between the two ends. CDR1 SGHRS and CDR2 YFSETQ come from the germline V gene. The CDR3 nucleotides read TGCGCCAGCGGGACGGGGAATGAAAAACTGTTTTTT. Translation gives CASGTGNEKLFF.

This clonotype has at least ten counts. The CDR3 region has the DNA TGTGCCAGCAGCCCCAGGGGCTATGGCTACACCTTC. It translates to CASSPRGYGYTF. The rearrangement joins TRBV7-2 to TRBJ1-2; weak D call: TRBD1 (6 bases). V was shortened by 5 bases and J by 4 bases, with 8 bases between the two germline ends. This CDR3 comprises 12 residues. Germline-derived CDR1 and CDR2 are SGHTA and FQGNSA.

On this clonotype: One base away lies a much larger clone, so this may be a sequencing read error. The CDR3 protein is CAGSSLIQRPMYEQYF. The CDR3 DNA is TGTGCCGGCAGCAGTTTAATCCAGCGGCCTATGTACGAGCAGTACTTC. The rearrangement uses TRBV27 and TRBJ2-7, with D perhaps matching TRBD2 (5 bases). Per germline, CDR1 MNHEY and CDR2 SMNVEV (reference sequence). The CDR3 covers 16 residues.

The chain combines TRBV29-1 with TRBJ2-7; possible D gene TRBD1, 5 bases. CDR1 and CDR2 from the germline V gene are SQVTM and ANQGSEA. Trimming removed 6 bases at V and 1 base at J, with 10 bases between. The CDR3 sequence is 12 residues long. The CDR3 loop is CSVADRSYEQYF. CDR3 DNA: TGCAGCGTCGCCGACAGATCCTACGAGCAGTACTTC.

This clonotype was seen a single time. The chain links TRBV12-3 or TRBV12-4 to TRBJ1-2, with 7 bases aligning to TRBD1. The CDR3 is 14 amino acids. The trim removed 4 bases at V and 4 bases at J, leaving 6 bases unmatched. CDR3 in amino acids: CASSSRGRVYGYTF. DNA for the CDR3: TGTGCCAGCAGTTCCAGGGGGAGAGTCTATGGCTACACCTTC.

V is TRBV2 and J is TRBJ2-5, with D maybe TRBD2 (6 bases). CDR1 is SNHLY and CDR2 is FYNNEI in the germline V gene. The CDR3 runs 13 residues. V lost 2 bases and J 3 bases, leaving 7 bases between the germline ends. In DNA form, the CDR3 reads TGTGCCAGCAGTGAACAGCGGGAAGAGACCCAGTACTTC. Protein sequence: CASSEQREETQYF.

This clonotype occurred a few times. This sequence joins TRBV7-6 and TRBJ2-1; 11 bases match TRBD2. Germline assignment: CDR1 SGHVS and CDR2 FNYEAQ. With V trimmed by 0 bases and J by 2 bases, 0 bases remained unmatched. The CDR3 is made up of 16 amino acids. CDR3 residues: CASSLASGGAYNEQFF. The CDR3 DNA follows: TGTGCCAGCAGCTTAGCTAGCGGGGGGGCCTACAATGAGCAGTTCTTC.

J is TRBJ2-1 and V is TRBV27; 10 bases agree with TRBD2. The CDR3 sequence is 16 residues long. Trimming cost V 6 bases and J 2 bases; bases outside gene matches: 7. CDR1 MNHEY and CDR2 SMNVEV come from the germline V gene (reference sequence). CDR3 residues: CASSQTGTSAYNEQFF. The DNA of the CDR3 is TGTGCCAGCAGCCAAACCGGGACTAGCGCCTACAATGAGCAGTTCTTC.

In its sample, this clonotype was seen a few times. V and J are TRBV28 and TRBJ2-7; no clear D. The CDR3 extends over 15 amino acids. Trimming took off 5 bases at V and 0 bases at J, with 14 bases between the two ends. Germline-derived CDR1 and CDR2 are MDHEN and SYDVKM. The CDR3, as DNA: TGTGCCAGCAGTCCCTGGTCAGTCAGCTCCTACGAGCAGTACTTC. Its protein product is CASSPWSVSSYEQYF.